Listed here are 24 T cell receptor beta chains from one sample, sequenced in a study of T cells in Graves' hyperthyroidism and ophthalmopathy. Amplification of TCR beta CDR3 regions was performed using RNA transcripts as template. HTBI primers drove first-round RT-PCR of the TCR CDR3. In TCRdb, the multiplex PCR reads were re-called with MiXCR into one record per CDR3 protein. The data show roughly 800,000 distinct CDR3 sequences, 38% seen once. Sequencing was done on a sample of blood. The receptors originated from a man between 18 and 35 years old with Graves' hyperthyroidism.

This sequence joins TRBV29-1 and TRBJ2-5, with D possibly TRBD2 on 5 matching bases. Deletions cut 5 bases from V and 7 bases from J, with 11 bases between. The germline CDR1 and CDR2 sequences are SQVTM and ANQGSEA. This CDR3 spans 11 amino acids. CDR3 in amino acids: CSVLLGGTQYF. CDR3 nucleotide sequence: TGCAGCGTTCTCCTTGGAGGGACCCAGTACTTC. Variable domain in full (rest from reference TRBV29-1 and TRBJ2-5): SAVISQKPSRDICQRGTSLTIQCQVDSQVTMMFWYRQQPGQSLTLIATANQGSEATYESGFVIDKFPISRPNLTFSTLTVSNMSPEDSSIYLCSVLLGGTQYFGPGTRLLVL.

This clonotype was recorded many times. This sequence joins TRBV15 and TRBJ1-5; TRBD1 is a possible D gene (6 bases). Trimming pared 5 bases from V and 7 bases from J, leaving 9 bases between. Germline V gene lookup returns CDR1 LNHNV and CDR2 YYDKDF (reference sequence). This CDR3 spans 12 amino acids. This CDR3 is CATSVDSQPQHF. The CDR3 nucleotides are TGTGCCACCAGCGTGGACAGCCAGCCCCAGCATTTT. Based on the CDR3 plus reference TRBV15 and TRBJ1-5, the full variable domain is DAMVIQNPRYQVTQFGKPVTLSCSQTLNHNVMYWYQQKSSQAPKLLFHYYDKDFNNEADTPDNFQSRRPNTSFCFLDIRSPGLGDTAMYLCATSVDSQPQHFGDGTRLSIL.

This clonotype has a count of ten or more. The chain joins TRBV29-1 to TRBJ1-1, with 7 bases matching TRBD1. This CDR3 is 12 amino acids long. Trimming took 5 bases from V and 4 from J; bases not matched to a gene: 4. Per the germline V gene, CDR1 is SQVTM and CDR2 is ANQGSEA. This CDR3 is CSVTGASTEAFF. The CDR3 DNA reads as TGCAGCGTTACAGGGGCGAGCACTGAAGCTTTCTTT.

This chain links TRBV9 with TRBJ2-7; D is undetermined. CDR1 and CDR2 from the germline V gene are SGDLS and YYNGEE. Trimming stripped 5 bases from V and 6 bases from J, with 24 bases between. This CDR3 spans 16 amino acids. CDR3 sequence (DNA): TGTGCCAGCAGTCCCTGGTCCCGCCTGGGGTTTCCCGAGCAGTACTTC. It codes for CASSPWSRLGFPEQYF.

The chain uses TRBV5-1 and TRBJ2-5; 8 positions agree with TRBD2. Germline V gene data show CDR1 as SGHRS and CDR2 as YFSETQ. Trimming cost V 1 base and J 1 base; bases outside gene matches: 3. The CDR3 spans 15 residues. CDR3 nucleotides: TGCGCCAGCAGCTTGTGGAGCGGGGGCCAAGAGACCCAGTACTTC. Translating gives CASSLWSGGQETQYF.

This chain uses TRBV29-1 with TRBJ2-2, with D perhaps matching TRBD1 or TRBD2 (5 bases each). Germline V lookup: CDR1 SQVTM, CDR2 ANQGSEA. Between the trimmed V and J ends, which lost 6 bases and 2 bases, there was a span of 16 bases. The CDR3 has 15 amino acids. The CDR3 DNA is TGCAGCGTGCAAATAGTGGGGGATAACACCGGGGAGCTGTTTTTT. Its translation: CSVQIVGDNTGELFF.

The chain recombines TRBV9 with TRBJ1-3; TRBD1 is a possible D gene (5 bases). Trimming cost V 4 bases and J 4 bases, with 12 bases left between them. This CDR3 has 14 residues. Germline V gene data show CDR1 as SGDLS and CDR2 as YYNGEE. The DNA of the CDR3 is TGTGCCAGCAGCCGTCGGGGGGAGGGAAACACCATATATTTT. This encodes CASSRRGEGNTIYF. Drawing the rest from reference TRBV9 and TRBJ1-3, the complete variable domain is DSGVTQTPKHLITATGQRVTLRCSPRSGDLSVYWYQQSLDQGLQFLIQYYNGEERAKGNILERFSAQQFPDLHSELNLSSLELGDSALYFCASSRRGEGNTIYFGEGSWLTVV.

This clonotype has more than one count but fewer than ten. The chain employs TRBV7-2 and TRBJ2-7, with 9 bases that match TRBD1. Germline CDR1 and CDR2: SGHTA and FQGNSA. V trimming: 4 bases; J trimming: 7 bases; junction bases outside the gene matches: 5. This CDR3 comprises 13 residues. The CDR3 nucleotides are TGTGCCAGCAGCTACACAGGGGGCTGGGAGCAGTACTTC. This codes for CASSYTGGWEQYF.

This clonotype was recorded many times. The chain recombines TRBV29-1 with TRBJ1-2; a weak D match, TRBD1 (5 bases). Between the trimmed V and J ends, which lost 4 bases and 6 bases, there was a span of 12 bases. Looked up from germline, CDR1 is SQVTM and CDR2 is ANQGSEA. The length of the CDR3 is 12 residues. This CDR3 reads CSVVQGRDGYTF. The CDR3 coding sequence is TGCAGCGTTGTCCAGGGTAGGGATGGCTACACCTTC. Full variable domain (remainder filled in from reference TRBV29-1 and TRBJ1-2): SAVISQKPSRDICQRGTSLTIQCQVDSQVTMMFWYRQQPGQSLTLIATANQGSEATYESGFVIDKFPISRPNLTFSTLTVSNMSPEDSSIYLCSVVQGRDGYTFGSGTRLTVV.

This clonotype was counted between two and nine times. This chain links TRBV11-1 with TRBJ1-1; 7 nucleotides match TRBD1. The CDR3 is made up of 15 amino acids. V was clipped by 3 bases and J by 8 bases; unmatched bases: 12. Per germline, CDR1 SGHAT and CDR2 FQDESV (reference sequence). CDR3 sequence reads: CASSFGESTGPEAFF. DNA for the CDR3: TGTGCCAGCAGCTTTGGCGAGTCGACAGGGCCCGAAGCTTTCTTT.

This clonotype appeared a few times. The chain recombines TRBV12-3 or TRBV12-4 with TRBJ1-1; no clear D gene. Trimming removed 5 bases at V and 1 base at J, with 8 bases between. The CDR3 loop spans 13 amino acids. For the CDR3, the DNA is TGTGCCAGCAGTAAGAGACAGAACACTGAAGCTTTCTTT. Translation gives CASSKRQNTEAFF.

This clonotype was detected only a few times. The genes are TRBV7-2 and TRBJ2-7; TRBD1 is a possible D gene (5 bases). Germline V gene data show CDR1 as SGHTA and CDR2 as FQGNSA. The CDR3 runs 16 residues. V was pared by 1 base and J by 0 bases, with 13 bases between. CDR3 sequence: CASSLGQPLSSYEQYF. The CDR3 region has the DNA TGTGCCAGCAGCTTAGGACAGCCCTTGAGCTCCTACGAGCAGTACTTC.

A word on this clonotype: This may arise from a read error, as a much more abundant clone is one base away. The rearrangement joins TRBV19 to TRBJ2-5, with 9 bases identical to TRBD1. CDR1 LNHDA and CDR2 SQIVND come from the germline V gene (reference sequence). The CDR3 has 15 amino acids. V dropped 7 bases and J dropped 7; count of bases not matched to a gene: 13. For the CDR3, the DNA is TGTGCCAGTACCACAGGGGGCGCGTTGGGAGGGACCCAGTACTTC. This translates into CASTTGGALGGTQYF.

The table lists this clonotype with many counts. The V and J genes are TRBV5-1 and TRBJ1-1; perhaps TRBD1 as D (5 bases). Germline V lookup: CDR1 SGHRS, CDR2 YFSETQ. Trimming took 2 bases from V and 7 from J, leaving 15 bases between them. The CDR3 loop spans 14 amino acids. Written as DNA, the CDR3 is TGCGCCAGCAGCTTCGACAGCGTGGGAGGTGAAGCTTTCTTT. This encodes CASSFDSVGGEAFF.

To note about this clonotype: With a much larger clone just one base away, this may be a read error. The V and J genes are TRBV7-9 and TRBJ1-6, with a possible D match to TRBD1 (6 bases). The CDR3 sequence is 14 residues long. Germline V gene data show CDR1 as SEHNR and CDR2 as FQNEAQ (reference sequence). The CDR3 sequence: CASSSGQRNSPPHF. As DNA, the CDR3 is TGTGCCAGCAGCTCAGGACAGCGTAATTCACCCCCCCACTTT.

The chain combines TRBV7-6 with TRBJ2-2; 10 bases are a match to TRBD2. The germline V gene has CDR1 SGHVS and CDR2 FNYEAQ. This CDR3 spans 17 amino acids. V was pared by 4 bases and J by 4 bases, with 9 bases of the junction left unmatched. For the CDR3, the DNA is TGTGCCAGCAGCTCGAGCGGGGGGGCAGTTGGCACCGGGGAGCTGTTTTTT. As protein: CASSSSGGAVGTGELFF.

The sample holds a few counts of this clonotype. The V and J genes are TRBV7-2 and TRBJ2-7; TRBD2 aligns across 9 bases. The CDR3 is made up of 18 amino acids. Trimming cost V 3 bases and J 0 bases; bases outside gene matches: 12. CDR1 is SGHTA, CDR2 FQGNSA, per germline. The CDR3 here is CASSFPRVAGVFSYEQYF. CDR3 coding DNA: TGTGCCAGCAGCTTCCCTCGGGTAGCGGGGGTCTTCTCCTACGAGCAGTACTTC.

This clonotype was observed a handful of times. The V and J genes are TRBV2 and TRBJ2-2; tentatively, D is TRBD2 (7 bases). Germline V gives CDR1 SNHLY, CDR2 FYNNEI. This CDR3 has 14 residues. Trimming left V 6 bases short and J 3 bases short, with 11 bases between. The CDR3 spells CASRAGADTGELFF. CDR3 bases: TGTGCCAGCAGGGCGGGGGCCGACACCGGGGAGCTGTTTTTT.

Turning to this clonotype: A much larger clone lies one base from this, so it may be a read error. The chain combines TRBV20-1 with TRBJ1-2; D perhaps matches TRBD1 (5 bases). Trimming left V 3 bases short and J 4 bases short, with 9 bases between. CDR3 length: 12 residues. Germline V gene lookup returns CDR1 DFQATT and CDR2 SNEGSKA (reference sequence). Written as DNA, the CDR3 is TGCAGTGCTAGCCGGGACGCCTATGGCTACACCTTC. This codes for CSASRDAYGYTF.

This clonotype was seen a handful of times. The J gene is TRBJ2-7, the V gene TRBV10-3, with D maybe TRBD2 (5 bases). Per the germline V gene, CDR1 is ENHRY and CDR2 is SYGVKD. The CDR3 consists of 15 residues. Trimming shortened V by 10 bases and J by 4 bases, and 23 bases separated the two germline ends. The CDR3: CASSREGPNLYEQYF. The CDR3 DNA is TGTGCCAGCAGCCGGGAAGGGCCCAACCTTTACGAGCAGTACTTC.

For this clonotype: One end of the junction is discordant with germline, which a read error may explain. The rearrangement uses TRBV6-2 or TRBV6-3 and TRBJ1-5; TRBD1 agrees at 9 bases. The CDR3 is 17 amino acids. Per the germline V gene, CDR1 is MNHEY and CDR2 is SVGEGT. For the CDR3, the DNA is TGTGTCAGCAGTTCTCGCCGGACAGGGGAGGTGGGGCAGCCCCAGCATTTT. This encodes CVSSSRRTGEVGQPQHF.

V is TRBV9 and J is TRBJ2-5; D gene ambiguous. CDR3 length: 14 residues. V was cut by 3 bases and J by 1 base, with 10 bases left in between. Germline V CDR1 and CDR2: SGDLS, YYNGEE. CDR3 in DNA: TGTGCCAGCAGCGCCTGGGCCCGCCAAGAGACCCAGTACTTC. Its protein product is CASSAWARQETQYF.

Here the CDR3 DNA reads TGCAGCGTCCGACTAGCGGGGTTCACCGGGGAGCTGTTTTTT. Residues: CSVRLAGFTGELFF. The chain employs TRBV29-1 and TRBJ2-2, with 11 bases identical to TRBD2. CDR3 length: 14 amino acids. V lost 6 bases, J lost 4 bases, and 4 bases stayed unmatched. Germline CDR1 is SQVTM and CDR2 is ANQGSEA.

DNA of the CDR3: TGTGCCAGCAGCTTAGAGACGGGGGGCTACGAGCAGTACTTC. It specifies CASSLETGGYEQYF. The chain couples TRBV11-2 to TRBJ2-7; TRBD2 agrees at 7 bases. The CDR3 runs 14 residues. J was trimmed by 3 bases and V by 0 bases; bases with no gene match: 2. The V gene's germline CDR1 is SGHAT and CDR2 FQNNGV.